The clone carrying this T cell receptor (beta chain) was seen only a few times. As yet, its antigen is unknown. TCRdb independently ran MiXCR on the 5' RACE reads; one entry per CDR3 protein. The data show approximately 350,000 distinct CDR3 sequences, roughly 14% seen once. These data originate in a study of CD8 T cells in ankylosing spondylitis. Overall study findings and caveats: A motif of 7 to 9 highly homologous TCR beta variants was seen as apparently characteristic of ankylosing spondylitis blood. From matched ankylosing spondylitis synovial fluid, disease-linked clones were reportedly recovered at significantly enriched levels. Certain motif variants had earlier appeared in reactive arthritis synovial fluid and blood.

The source material was blood, either unsorted or a sorted T cell fraction (not recorded which). This sequence originates from a male donor with ankylosing spondylitis or in good health (not recorded which).

The CDR3 region is CASSLVLASYEQYF. The CDR3 region has the DNA TGTGCCAGCAGTTTAGTTCTGGCCTCCTACGAGCAGTACTTC. The chain employs TRBV12-3 or TRBV12-4 and TRBJ2-7; D gene uncertain. The CDR3 is 14 amino acids. V lost 1 base and J 0 bases, leaving 7 bases between the germline ends.